The clone carrying this T cell receptor beta chain showed up just a few times. This sample stems from a study of Graves' ophthalmopathy and Graves' hyperthyroidism. From RNA, the CDR3 regions of TCR beta chains were amplified and sequenced. The authors performed first-round RT-PCR with HTBI primers and then a second-round multiplex PCR. TCRdb reprocessed the multiplex PCR reads with MiXCR, giving one entry per CDR3 protein. The profile shows around 1,200,000 distinct CDR3 sequences, about two fifths of them singletons. The TCR originated in an adult man with Graves' hyperthyroidism. Sequenced material: peripheral blood or thyroid tissue (not recorded which).

CDR3 loop: CAWTFGTNTEAFF. In nucleotides, the CDR3 is TGTGCCTGGACTTTCGGGACCAACACTGAAGCTTTCTTT. This sequence joins TRBV19 and TRBJ1-1, with a possible D match to TRBD1 (5 bases). The V end lost 11 bases, the J end lost 2 bases, and 15 bases lay between the germline ends. CDR1 and CDR2 (germline): LNHDA, SQIVND (reference sequence). The CDR3 covers 13 residues.